The 26 T cell receptor beta chains reported below all come from one sample, sequenced in a study of Ad26.COV2.S vaccination and SARS-CoV-2 variants. Treatment defined: over 15 received Ad26.COV2.S at low or high dose, single or two shots; several received placebo; per-sample allocation not given. Collection of the samples took place on day 63 after the first injection of vaccine or placebo. Measured with immunoSEQ multiplex PCR; TCRdb has only the in-frame clones, and not every one. This table has 300,000 to 500,000 clones, around nine tenths appearing once. The sequencing here drew on peripheral blood, taken in a trial of Ad26.COV2.S vaccine versus placebo. The receptors stem from a person aged 18 to 65 who received the Ad26.COV2.S COVID-19 vaccine or a placebo.

The rearrangement joins TRBV27 to TRBJ2-7; 8 nucleotides match TRBD1. V lost 6 bases, J lost 2 bases, and 6 bases stayed unmatched. The CDR3 is 14 amino acids. The germline CDR1 and CDR2 sequences are MNHEY and SMNVEV (reference sequence). CDR3 region: CASRYDRGAYEQYF. The CDR3 nucleotides read TGTGCCAGCAGATATGACAGGGGAGCCTACGAGCAGTACTTC.

This chain connects TRBV4-1 to TRBJ1-4; the D gene is possibly TRBD1 (5 bases). This CDR3 has 15 residues. The V and J ends lost 0 bases and 8 bases respectively, with 13 bases between them. CDR1 is MGHRA, CDR2 YSYEKL, per germline. The CDR3 here is CASSQDPGWREKLFF. The CDR3 nucleotides read TGCGCCAGCAGCCAAGATCCAGGGTGGAGGGAAAAACTGTTTTTT.

The chain recombines TRBV9 with TRBJ1-2, with D unclear. The CDR3 length is 13 residues. The V end was cut by 3 bases, the J end by 4 bases, with 10 bases between. Per germline, CDR1 SGDLS and CDR2 YYNGEE. CDR3 coding DNA: TGTGCCAGCAGCGACGTGGGAGTCTATGGCTACACCTTC. Its protein product is CASSDVGVYGYTF. The entire variable domain, with the rest obtained from reference TRBV9 and TRBJ1-2, is as follows: DSGVTQTPKHLITATGQRVTLRCSPRSGDLSVYWYQQSLDQGLQFLIQYYNGEERAKGNILERFSAQQFPDLHSELNLSSLELGDSALYFCASSDVGVYGYTFGSGTRLTVV.

This chain joins TRBV4-1 and TRBJ1-2; D call uncertain. The CDR3 consists of 11 residues. Germline CDR1 is MGHRA and CDR2 is YSYEKL. The ends were cut back, 1 base at V and 10 bases at J, with 7 bases in the middle. In nucleotides, the CDR3 is TGCGCCAGCAGCCAAGGACCGTACTACACCTTC. As protein: CASSQGPYYTF.

Worth noting for this clone: The same CDR3 also results from other DNA sequences found in this sample. This chain joins TRBV5-8 and TRBJ2-7, with 8 bases that match TRBD1. Germline V CDR1 and CDR2: SGHTS, YDEGEE. J lost 0 bases, V lost 7 bases, and 9 bases had no gene match. This CDR3 comprises 15 residues. CDR3 amino acids: CASYRAGQGSYEQYF. The CDR3, as DNA: TGTGCCAGCTACCGTGCTGGACAGGGCTCCTACGAGCAGTACTTC. Complete variable domain (other parts from reference TRBV5-8 and TRBJ2-7): EAGVTQSPTHLIKTRGQQATLRCSPISGHTSVYWYQQALGLGLQFLLWYDEGEERNRGNFPPRFSGRQFPNYSSELNVNALELEDSALYLCASYRAGQGSYEQYFGPGTRLTVT.

V gene TRBV5-1 combines with J gene TRBJ2-7, with 9 bases identical to TRBD1. The CDR3 is 15 amino acids. Germline CDR1 SGHRS, CDR2 YFSETQ. J gave up 7 bases and V 5 bases, and 13 bases lay outside the gene matches. The DNA for the CDR3 is TGCGCCAGCAGTTACGGAGGGACAGGGTCGGAAGAGCAGTACTTC. Translating gives CASSYGGTGSEEQYF.

The gene calls are TRBV7-9 and TRBJ2-3; 7 bases agree with TRBD2. Germline V CDR1 and CDR2: SEHNR, FQNEAQ (reference sequence). V was clipped by 3 bases and J by 13 bases; unmatched bases: 7. The CDR3 consists of 12 residues. CDR3 bases: TGTGCCAGCAGCTTTAGACAAAGCGGGGAGTATTTT. Its translation: CASSFRQSGEYF.

This chain's CDR3 is CASSPRERGYGYTF. CDR3 nucleotides: TGTGCCAGCAGCCCCCGTGAAAGGGGCTATGGCTACACCTTC. V gene TRBV3-1 (or the pseudogene TRBV3-2) combines with J gene TRBJ1-2; D perhaps matches TRBD1 (5 bases). The CDR3 has 14 residues. In germline, CDR1 is LGHDT, CDR2 YNNKEL (reference sequence). V dropped 4 bases and J dropped 4 bases, with 13 bases sitting between them.

The chain employs TRBV12-3 or TRBV12-4 and TRBJ2-7, with a tentative D call TRBD2 (5 bases). The CDR3 runs to 13 residues. Trimming removed 3 bases at V and 7 bases at J, with 13 bases between. The CDR3 DNA follows: TGTGCCAGCAGTTTGACCAGCCCGGGGGAGCAGTACTTC. Its translation: CASSLTSPGEQYF.

This chain uses TRBV19 with TRBJ1-5; TRBD1 aligns across 7 bases. This CDR3 has 15 residues. CDR1 and CDR2 (germline): LNHDA, SQIVND (reference sequence). V dropped 2 bases and J dropped 4; count of bases not matched to a gene: 5. The CDR3 reads CASSISQGVNQPQHF. CDR3 sequence (DNA): TGTGCCAGTAGTATAAGTCAGGGGGTAAATCAGCCCCAGCATTTT. The variable domain in full, completed from reference TRBV19 and TRBJ1-5, reads DGGITQSPKYLFRKEGQNVTLSCEQNLNHDAMYWYRQDPGQGLRLIYYSQIVNDFQKGDIAEGYSVSREKKESFPLTVTSAQKNPTAFYLCASSISQGVNQPQHFGDGTRLSIL.

Of note for this clone: The junction differs from germline at one of its ends, possibly a read error. This rearrangement joins TRBV23-1 to TRBJ2-1; a possible D gene is TRBD2 (5 bases). TRBV23-1 counts as an open reading frame of uncertain function. The CDR3 loop spans 17 amino acids. CDR3 sequence: CAGSQYASSYSNGEQFF. CDR3 nucleotides: TGCGCCGGCAGTCAATACGCTAGCTCATATTCTAACGGTGAGCAGTTCTTC.

This rearrangement joins TRBV7-6 to TRBJ2-6, with D unclear. CDR3 length: 15 residues. V lost 5 bases and J lost 1, with 9 bases in between. Germline V gene data show CDR1 as SGHVS and CDR2 as FNYEAQ. The CDR3 sequence: CASSPMRSGANVLTF. DNA for the CDR3: TGTGCCAGCAGCCCAATGAGATCTGGGGCCAACGTCCTGACTTTC.

This clone appeared a single time. The chain has TRBV7-2 and TRBJ1-2; 10 bases line up with TRBD1. CDR1 SGHTA and CDR2 FQGNSA come from the germline V gene. The CDR3 length is 15 residues. Trimming took 3 bases from V and 4 from J; bases not matched to a gene: 5. The CDR3 DNA reads as TGTGCCAGCAGCTTCCGACAGGGGGCGATCTATGGCTACACCTTC. Protein: CASSFRQGAIYGYTF.

This chain connects TRBV19 to TRBJ1-2; D gene unclear. Germline V CDR1 and CDR2: LNHDA, SQIVND (reference sequence). With 3 bases removed from V and 4 bases from J, the gap between germline ends came to 9 bases. This CDR3 spans 13 amino acids. CDR3 sequence reads: CASSMDGFYGYTF. CDR3 coding DNA: TGTGCCAGTAGTATGGATGGGTTCTATGGCTACACCTTC.

The V gene is TRBV6-5, the J gene TRBJ1-2, with TRBD1 matching 7 bases. The CDR3 covers 13 residues. The germline gives CDR1 MNHEY, CDR2 SVGAGI. Trimming at V came to 6 bases and at J to 6 bases, leaving 7 bases not matched to a gene. CDR3 amino acids: CASSHDREDGYTF. The CDR3 DNA is TGTGCCAGCAGCCATGACAGGGAAGATGGCTACACCTTC.

The rearrangement uses TRBV19 and TRBJ1-1; D might be TRBD1 (6 bases). Germline-derived CDR1 and CDR2 are LNHDA and SQIVND (reference sequence). The CDR3 totals 15 residues. V was cut by 1 base and J by 4 bases, with 13 bases left in between. This chain's CDR3 is CASSIVPGQLTEAFF. The DNA for the CDR3 is TGTGCCAGTAGTATAGTCCCCGGACAGCTCACTGAAGCTTTCTTT.

The chain has TRBV6-5 and TRBJ2-5, with a weak D call TRBD1 (5 bases). The CDR3 contains 13 residues. Trimming removed 6 bases from V and 1 base from J, with 9 bases in between. Germline lookup yields CDR1 MNHEY and CDR2 SVGAGI. CDR3 nucleotide sequence: TGTGCCAGCAGATTGACAGTCCAAGAGACCCAGTACTTC. Its translation is CASRLTVQETQYF.

A single count supports this clone. This chain joins TRBV15 and TRBJ1-4; tentative D call: TRBD1 (5 bases). The CDR3 consists of 13 residues. The germline V and J ends were trimmed by 4 bases and 5 bases, with 8 bases remaining between them. Germline CDR1 LNHNV, CDR2 YYDKDF (reference sequence). The CDR3: CATSMGVNEKLFF. CDR3 nucleotides: TGTGCCACCAGCATGGGGGTCAATGAAAAACTGTTTTTT.

This chain joins TRBV19 and TRBJ1-5; no reliable D call. Germline V lookup: CDR1 LNHDA, CDR2 SQIVND (reference sequence). Trimming left V 7 bases short and J 0 bases short, with 7 bases between. The CDR3 length is 13 residues. The chain's CDR3 is CASNTVSNQPQHF. The CDR3 DNA reads TGTGCCAGTAACACAGTTAGCAATCAGCCCCAGCATTTT.

CDR3 loop: CASVPGGGNYEQYF. DNA for the CDR3: TGTGCCAGCGTCCCTGGGGGAGGGAACTACGAGCAGTACTTC. This chain uses TRBV7-9 with TRBJ2-7; TRBD2 aligns across 7 bases. CDR1 and CDR2 from the germline V gene are SEHNR and FQNEAQ (reference sequence). Germline trimming cut 8 bases from V and 3 bases from J; bases unmatched to any gene: 10. The CDR3 is 14 amino acids. The full variable domain, completed using reference TRBV7-9 and TRBJ2-7, is DTGVSQNPRHKITKRGQNVTFRCDPISEHNRLYWYRQTLGQGPEFLTYFQNEAQLEKSRLLSDRFSAERPKGSFSTLEIQRTEQGDSAMYLCASVPGGGNYEQYFGPGTRLTVT.

The genes are TRBV20-1 and TRBJ1-1, with D uncertain. CDR1 is DFQATT, CDR2 SNEGSKA, per germline (reference sequence). V lost 5 bases, J lost 0 bases, and 7 bases lay in between. The CDR3 is made up of 12 amino acids. The CDR3 coding sequence is TGCAGTGCTCGTGACGTGAACACTGAAGCTTTCTTT. Protein: CSARDVNTEAFF.

The gene calls are TRBV4-3 and TRBJ1-4; 7 positions agree with TRBD1. CDR1 and CDR2 from the germline V gene are LGHNA and YSLEER. V shed 5 bases and J 7 bases; nucleotides not matched to a gene: 10. This CDR3 has 15 amino acids. In DNA form, the CDR3 reads TGCGCCAGCAGCTACGACAGGGCGGGTGGTGAAAAACTGTTTTTT. Translating it yields CASSYDRAGGEKLFF.

This clone has a handful of counts. The V call is TRBV2, the J call TRBJ2-1; TRBD1 matches at 7 bases. From germline, CDR1 is SNHLY and CDR2 FYNNEI. V lost 6 bases to trimming and J lost 7 bases; unmatched junction nucleotides: 9. The CDR3 covers 14 residues. The DNA for the CDR3 is TGTGCCAGCAGACAGGGGCTTGGGAAAAATGAGCAGTTCTTC. As protein: CASRQGLGKNEQFF.

This rearrangement joins TRBV7-8 to TRBJ1-2; D might be TRBD1 (5 bases). Trimming pared 2 bases from V and 3 bases from J, leaving 10 bases between. This CDR3 contains 14 residues. Germline lookup yields CDR1 SGHVS and CDR2 FQNEAQ. The CDR3 DNA is TGTGCCAGCAGCTTAACTACAGGCCACTATGGCTACACCTTC. Protein: CASSLTTGHYGYTF. Using reference TRBV7-8 and TRBJ1-2 for the parts outside the CDR3, the full variable domain is GAGVSQSPRYKVAKRGQDVALRCDPISGHVSLFWYQQALGQGPEFLTYFQNEAQLDKSGLPSDRFFAERPEGSVSTLKIQRTQQEDSAVYLCASSLTTGHYGYTFGSGTRLTVV.

This clone was counted a single time. The rearrangement links TRBV20-1 to TRBJ2-5; 10 nucleotides align to TRBD2. The CDR3 runs 16 residues. J was trimmed by 1 base and V by 3 bases; bases with no gene match: 8. The germline CDR1 and CDR2 sequences are DFQATT and SNEGSKA (reference sequence). The CDR3 reads CSASGSSGGPQETQYF. Written as DNA, the CDR3 is TGCAGTGCTAGTGGTTCTAGCGGGGGACCCCAAGAGACCCAGTACTTC.

The rearrangement uses TRBV6-1 and TRBJ1-4; tentatively, D is TRBD1 (6 bases). Germline lookup yields CDR1 MNHNS and CDR2 SASEGT. CDR3 length: 16 amino acids. V was cut by 1 base and J by 5 bases, with 14 bases left in between. For the CDR3, the DNA is TGTGCCAGCAGTGAAGTTATAGGACAGAAGAATGAAAAACTGTTTTTT. It translates to CASSEVIGQKNEKLFF.